This T cell receptor (beta chain) was recovered during a study of OX40 agonist ivuxolimab in advanced cancers. Background on the study: It was ivuxolimab, an agonistic anti-OX40 (CD134) antibody, that patients were treated with. General study points: Specificity for antigen went undetermined in the expanded peripheral T cells. CD4+ and CD8+ blood T cells expanded clonally by week 6 at 0.1 to 3.0 mg/kg.

Sequencing used immunoSEQ multiplex PCR; TCRdb keeps in-frame clones, though not all of them. The profile shows 65,000 to 95,000 clones, 85% to 95% of them singletons. Germline V gene sequence: CDR1 PRHDT, CDR2 FYEKMQ (reference sequence). CDR3 length equals 15 residues. V was pared by 5 bases and J by 11 bases, with 15 bases of the junction left unmatched. Regarding this clone: Its specificity is not known.

This clonotype was obtained from an adult with an advanced solid tumor such as melanoma, head and neck, liver or kidney cancer. This sequence joins TRBV13 and TRBJ2-3; 8 positions agree with TRBD1. Sample: CD4+ or CD8+ T cells sorted from blood, taken in a trial of the OX40 agonist ivuxolimab. CDR3 DNA: TGTGCCAGCAGCACGACCCTCCGACAGGGGATGATGCAGTATTTT. Protein: CASSTTLRQGMMQYF.